These 10 T cell receptor beta chains originate from one sample sequenced in a study of blood T cells in healthy people across ages. Then a second PCR, running about 6 to 12 cycles, was carried out with a sample-barcoded 5' primer and a J-beta primer mix. TCRdb re-derived calls from the 5' RACE reads in MiXCR, one entry per CDR3 protein. The top ten clones hold 7.7% of a sample with 1.5 million to 2 million distinct CDR3 sequences, about 30% of them seen once. Input material: blood. The receptor set was obtained from a woman aged 30 to 39 in good health.

This clonotype was seen only a few times. The gene calls are TRBV20-1 and TRBJ2-4, with unresolved D. The CDR3 extends over 15 amino acids. V lost 3 bases to trimming and J lost 6 bases, with 18 bases between them. Per germline, CDR1 DFQATT and CDR2 SNEGSKA (reference sequence). The CDR3 is CSARWSISARNIQYF. CDR3 bases: TGCAGTGCTAGGTGGTCGATAAGCGCTAGAAACATTCAGTACTTC.

The chain uses TRBV20-1 and TRBJ2-1; the match to TRBD2 covers 9 bases. The better agreement between TRBJ2-7 and the DNA end casts doubt on the J call. The CDR3 runs to 15 residues. CDR1 is DFQATT, CDR2 SNEGSKA, per germline (reference sequence). The CDR3 loop reads CSAQTGTSPDNEQYF. Here the CDR3 DNA reads TGCAGTGCTCAAACCGGGACTAGCCCAGACAATGAGCAGTACTTC.

This clonotype was counted a few times. The chain has TRBV4-1 and TRBJ2-2; TRBD1 is a possible D gene (5 bases). The germline V gene has CDR1 MGHRA and CDR2 YSYEKL. The CDR3 runs to 15 residues. With 3 bases removed from V and 4 bases from J, the gap between germline ends came to 12 bases. CDR3 amino acids: CASSQRTSPTGELFF. The DNA of the CDR3 is TGCGCCAGCAGCCAGAGGACAAGTCCCACCGGGGAGCTGTTTTTT.

This clonotype was picked up many times. The CDR3 DNA reads as TGTGCCACCAGCAGAGAGGGGTCCTACGAGCAGTACTTC. Its translation is CATSREGSYEQYF. The gene calls are TRBV15 and TRBJ2-7; D not certain. The CDR3 totals 13 residues. Germline values: CDR1 LNHNV, CDR2 YYDKDF (reference sequence). V lost 0 bases, J lost 1 base, and 4 bases lay in between.

This clonotype was detected once. Possible read error: a much larger clone is one base away. The rearrangement links TRBV6-5 to TRBJ1-4; tentative D call: TRBD1 (5 bases). The CDR3 sequence is 15 residues long. The V gene's germline CDR1 is MNHEY and CDR2 SVGAGI. CDR3 region: CASSYSKGYNEKRFF. The DNA of the CDR3 is TGTGCCAGCAGTTACTCGAAGGGGTATAATGAAAAACGGTTTTTT.

This clonotype occurred a few times. The rearrangement links TRBV27 to TRBJ1-4, with D perhaps TRBD1 (6 bases). Germline assignment: CDR1 MNHEY and CDR2 SMNVEV (reference sequence). Trimming stripped 5 bases from V and 0 bases from J, with 16 bases between. CDR3 size: 17 residues. CDR3 bases: TGTGCCAGCAGTCCCACTGAGGACAGCACAACTAATGAAAAACTGTTTTTT. This sequence encodes CASSPTEDSTTNEKLFF.

This clonotype occurred a few times. The chain joins TRBV6-1 to TRBJ2-1; 10 bases are a match to TRBD1. J gave up 8 bases and V 4 bases, and 8 bases lay outside the gene matches. Germline CDR1 MNHNS, CDR2 SASEGT. The CDR3 sequence is 15 residues long. The CDR3 DNA sequence: TGTGCCAGCAGTGGTTCGACAGGGGGCAAGGATGAGCAGTTCTTC. This translates into CASSGSTGGKDEQFF.

The V call is TRBV6-2 or TRBV6-3, the J call TRBJ1-1; TRBD1 matches 7 bases. The CDR3 is 14 amino acids. Germline V CDR1 and CDR2: MNHEY, SVGEGT. V lost 6 bases, J lost 1 base, and 5 bases stayed unmatched. In DNA, the CDR3 is TGTGCCAGCAGGTTAACAGGGGCGAACACTGAAGCTTTCTTT. This sequence encodes CASRLTGANTEAFF.

The chain couples TRBV5-1 to TRBJ1-1, with 7 nucleotides matching TRBD1. V shed 4 bases and J 3 bases; nucleotides not matched to a gene: 9. The germline V gene encodes CDR1 SGHRS and CDR2 YFSETQ. This CDR3 region has 15 residues. DNA for the CDR3: TGCGCCAGCAGCCTGATGACAGGGCGAGACACTGAAGCTTTCTTT. It yields the protein CASSLMTGRDTEAFF.

The rearrangement joins TRBV4-2 to TRBJ2-2; D is tentatively TRBD1 or TRBD2 (6 bases each). Trimming pared 8 bases from V and 2 bases from J, leaving 12 bases between. This CDR3 contains 14 residues. CDR1 LGHNA and CDR2 YNFKEQ come from the germline V gene. The CDR3 nucleotides read TGTGCCAGCGCCCGGGGGCCTAACACCGGGGAGCTGTTTTTT. It specifies CASARGPNTGELFF.